This record concerns one T cell receptor beta chain sequence. The protocol was immunoSEQ multiplex PCR, while the TCRdb copy is restricted to in-frame clones and leaves out a portion. The sample has 90,000 or so clones, 90% seen once. The CDR3 runs to 16 residues. The V and J ends lost 4 bases and 2 bases respectively, with 17 bases between them. Germline CDR1 reads SGDLS; CDR2 reads YYNGEE. Time point denoted: pretreatment peripheral blood. The source of the sample is a study of PD-L1 blockade in urothelial cancer. At the level of the study: Of 28 to 35 patients, about two dozen were males with bladder-origin urothelial cancer.

This sequence joins TRBV9 and TRBJ2-3; a possible D gene is TRBD2 (5 bases). The TCR was taken from a man in his 60s with urothelial cancer. The source was PBMCs, collected around atezolizumab (anti-PD-L1) treatment. The CDR3 region has the DNA TGTGCCAGCAGCCTAAGAGGTGTGCTAGCCACAGATACGCAGTATTTT. It codes for CASSLRGVLATDTQYF.